These 27 T cell receptor beta chains came from one sample sequenced in a study of long-term antiretroviral therapy in people with HIV (dated by TCRdb to between 2021 and 2024). The immunoSEQ hsTCRB v3.0 assay was used at survey level resolution for TRB variable region sequencing. As stored in TCRdb, this immuneACCESS dataset retains in-frame rearrangements with V and J assigned. A fraction of the clones does not appear; measured against another copy, unresolved V genes explain less than half of the discrepancy, and the remainder lacks a known reason. The sample profile shows about 50,000 clones; roughly 80% of them were found once. The top ten hold 3% of the sample. The sequenced sample was unsorted PBMCs, obtained 0.8 years after starting antiretroviral therapy. Every receptor here comes from a woman between 18 and 29 years old with HIV.

This sequence joins TRBV14 and TRBJ2-6; 7 positions match TRBD1. V lost 4 bases and J lost 1; bases outside the gene matches: 4. The CDR3 contains 16 residues. CDR1 and CDR2 from the germline V gene are SGHDN and FVKESK. DNA for the CDR3: TGTGCCAGCAGCCCCCGACAGGGATCTGGGGCCAACGTCCTGACTTTC. Protein: CASSPRQGSGANVLTF.

J is TRBJ2-3 and V is TRBV2; a possible D gene is TRBD1 (5 bases). V lost 3 bases and J lost 0, with 13 bases in between. Germline V CDR1 and CDR2: SNHLY, FYNNEI. CDR3 length equals 16 residues. The CDR3 nucleotides read TGTGCCAGCAGTGAGTACAGGAGAACTAGCACAGATACGCAGTATTTT. Translated, it gives CASSEYRRTSTDTQYF.

The chain joins TRBV7-8 to TRBJ2-7; D might be TRBD1 (5 bases). The CDR3 spans 13 residues. Germline V gene data show CDR1 as SGHVS and CDR2 as FQNEAQ. Trimming stripped 5 bases from V and 4 bases from J, with 12 bases between. CDR3 amino acids: CASSPVGAYEQYF. The CDR3 bases are TGTGCCAGCAGCCCCGTAGGGGCATACGAGCAGTACTTC.

The chain carries TRBV14 and TRBJ1-1; the match to TRBD1 covers 9 bases. Germline lookup yields CDR1 SGHDN and CDR2 FVKESK. Trimming took 3 bases from V and 1 from J; bases not matched to a gene: 3. The CDR3 runs to 15 residues. In nucleotides, the CDR3 is TGTGCCAGCAGCCAGGACAGGGGATGGAACACTGAAGCTTTCTTT. Protein product: CASSQDRGWNTEAFF.

CDR3 sequence reads: CASSRGRGKEKLFF. The CDR3 region has the DNA TGTGCCAGCAGTCGAGGGCGCGGTAAGGAAAAACTGTTTTTT. This chain joins TRBV27 and TRBJ1-4; D gene unclear. V shed 5 bases and J shed 8 bases, with 15 bases lying between them. This CDR3 contains 14 residues. Germline values: CDR1 MNHEY, CDR2 SMNVEV (reference sequence).

This clone was counted once. The chain links TRBV15 to TRBJ2-1; maybe TRBD1 (6 bases). V lost 5 bases and J 9 bases, leaving 11 bases between the germline ends. Germline CDR1 is LNHNV and CDR2 is YYDKDF (reference sequence). CDR3 length equals 12 residues. The DNA of the CDR3 is TGTGCCACCAGCGTGGACAGAACTGAGCAGTTCTTC. Encoded protein: CATSVDRTEQFF.

The chain joins TRBV19 to TRBJ2-2; 7 bases fit TRBD1. The CDR3 totals 13 residues. Trimming cost V 6 bases and J 6 bases; bases outside gene matches: 4. The germline gives CDR1 LNHDA, CDR2 SQIVND (reference sequence). CDR3: CASRAQGAGELFF. The CDR3, as DNA: TGTGCCAGTAGGGCCCAGGGGGCCGGGGAGCTGTTTTTT.

The chain combines TRBV5-1 with TRBJ1-1; D gene ambiguous. Trimming pared 3 bases from V and 1 base from J, leaving 13 bases between. Germline V lookup: CDR1 SGHRS, CDR2 YFSETQ. CDR3 length equals 15 residues. CDR3 sequence reads: CASSSSGDQNTEAFF. For the CDR3, the DNA is TGCGCCAGCAGCTCCTCCGGGGATCAGAACACTGAAGCTTTCTTT.

The chain uses TRBV7-9 and TRBJ1-2, with D hard to call. The CDR3 is 15 residues long. V dropped 1 base and J dropped 4 bases, with 13 bases sitting between them. Looked up from germline, CDR1 is SEHNR and CDR2 is FQNEAQ (reference sequence). The DNA for the CDR3 is TGTGCCAGCAGCTTAGAAGGCAGTCCGTCCTATGGCTACACCTTC. It encodes CASSLEGSPSYGYTF.

The chain employs TRBV4-2 and TRBJ1-2; 8 bases are shared with TRBD1. V shed 0 bases, J shed 3 bases, and the junction held 6 bases outside the gene matches. CDR3 length: 16 residues. Germline loops: CDR1 LGHNA, CDR2 YNFKEQ. The CDR3 is CASSQDLVQGDYGYTF. The CDR3 region has the DNA TGTGCCAGCAGCCAAGATCTGGTACAGGGGGACTATGGCTACACCTTC.

By sample fraction, this clone is large. J is TRBJ1-5 and V is TRBV19, with D unresolved. Germline CDR1 reads LNHDA; CDR2 reads SQIVND (reference sequence). The V end lost 7 bases, the J end lost 2 bases, and 12 bases lay between the germline ends. The CDR3 totals 14 residues. The CDR3 DNA follows: TGTGCCAGTACTGTCGACACAGGCAATCAGCCCCAGCATTTT. It codes for CASTVDTGNQPQHF.

The genes are TRBV7-2 and TRBJ2-7; D is unresolved. Trimming removed 6 bases from V and 2 bases from J, with 8 bases in between. Germline CDR1 is SGHTA and CDR2 is FQGNSA. The CDR3 contains 12 residues. This chain's CDR3 is CASSTGPYEQYF. The CDR3 bases are TGTGCCAGCAGTACTGGGCCCTACGAGCAGTACTTC.

The chain carries TRBV28 and TRBJ1-2; perhaps TRBD1 as D (5 bases). CDR1 MDHEN and CDR2 SYDVKM come from the germline V gene. Trimming stripped 6 bases from V and 4 bases from J, with 15 bases between. The CDR3 runs 14 residues. The CDR3 nucleotides are TGTGCCAGCAGGGCGGGACCGCTATTCTATGGCTACACCTTC. As protein: CASRAGPLFYGYTF.

The V call is TRBV27, the J call TRBJ1-1; D is ambiguous. The CDR3 has 15 amino acids. Germline assignment: CDR1 MNHEY and CDR2 SMNVEV (reference sequence). The ends were cut back, 0 bases at V and 5 bases at J, with 13 bases in the middle. The CDR3 loop reads CASSLSHSSRTEAFF. The CDR3 coding sequence is TGTGCCAGCAGTTTATCTCACAGCAGCAGGACTGAAGCTTTCTTT.

The chain combines TRBV21-1 with TRBJ2-1. TRBV21-1 is designated a pseudogene. This CDR3 comprises 20 residues. The CDR3 spells CASSKPSGTSLGGSYNEQFF. The CDR3 DNA reads TGTGCCAGCAGCAAACCATCAGGAACATCCCTGGGCGGCTCCTACAATGAGCAGTTCTTC.

The chain joins TRBV11-2 to TRBJ2-3, with 7 positions matching TRBD2. This CDR3 has 13 residues. After removal of 2 bases from V and 5 bases from J, the junction contained 1 base not matched to a gene. Germline V gene lookup returns CDR1 SGHAT and CDR2 FQNNGV. CDR3 DNA: TGTGCCAGCAGCTTATGGGGGGGAGATACGCAGTATTTT. Protein sequence: CASSLWGGDTQYF. The full variable domain, completed using reference TRBV11-2 and TRBJ2-3, is EAGVAQSPRYKIIEKRQSVAFWCNPISGHATLYWYQQILGQGPKLLIQFQNNGVVDDSQLPKDRFSAERLKGVDSTLKIQPAKLEDSAVYLCASSLWGGDTQYFGPGTRLTVL.

This sequence joins TRBV15 and TRBJ1-2, with D perhaps matching TRBD1 (5 bases). The germline V gene encodes CDR1 LNHNV and CDR2 YYDKDF (reference sequence). The CDR3 is 15 residues long. V was clipped by 3 bases and J by 4 bases, with 15 bases between them. CDR3: CATSRSRDGPYGYTF. The CDR3 DNA sequence: TGTGCCACCAGCAGGTCCCGGGACGGCCCCTATGGCTACACCTTC.

The V and J genes are TRBV5-4 and TRBJ2-7; TRBD1 agrees at 12 bases. Germline V lookup: CDR1 SGHNT, CDR2 YYREEE (reference sequence). This CDR3 contains 15 residues. With 6 bases clipped from V and 6 bases from J, the junction kept 10 bases outside the gene matches. The CDR3: CASTLAGTGGVEQYF. DNA of the CDR3: TGTGCCAGCACCCTTGCCGGGACAGGGGGCGTCGAGCAGTACTTC.

The chain carries TRBV18 and TRBJ2-6; D ambiguous. This CDR3 is built from 15 residues. The V end was cut by 4 bases, the J end by 0 bases, with 7 bases between. Per the germline V gene, CDR1 is KGHSH and CDR2 is LQKENI. The CDR3 is CASSLVTSGANVLTF. The CDR3 DNA reads as TGTGCCAGCTCACTGGTGACCTCTGGGGCCAACGTCCTGACTTTC. The complete variable domain, with remaining parts taken from reference TRBV18 and TRBJ2-6, reads NAGVMQNPRHLVRRRGQEARLRCSPMKGHSHVYWYRQLPEEGLKFMVYLQKENIIDESGMPKERFSAEFPKEGPSILRIQQVVRGDSAAYFCASSLVTSGANVLTFGAGSRLTVL.

The chain links TRBV4-1 to TRBJ2-5, with 9 nucleotides matching TRBD1. The CDR3 extends over 15 amino acids. In germline, CDR1 is MGHRA, CDR2 YSYEKL. With V trimmed by 1 base and J by 5 bases, 5 bases remained unmatched. This CDR3 is CASSQVTGGRETQYF. For the CDR3, the DNA is TGCGCCAGCAGCCAAGTAACAGGGGGCAGGGAGACCCAGTACTTC.

This clone was recorded once. The chain recombines TRBV5-4 with TRBJ2-3; the D is unclear. V was trimmed by 7 bases and J by 1 base, leaving 7 bases between them. The germline CDR1 and CDR2 sequences are SGHNT and YYREEE (reference sequence). The CDR3 runs to 12 residues. This CDR3 reads CASGRGTDTQYF. In DNA, the CDR3 is TGTGCCAGCGGCCGGGGCACAGATACGCAGTATTTT.

The gene calls are TRBV9 and TRBJ2-5, with D tentatively TRBD2 (5 bases). V was clipped by 7 bases and J by 7 bases, with 11 bases between them. CDR3 size: 11 residues. Germline CDR1 SGDLS, CDR2 YYNGEE. The CDR3 DNA reads as TGTGCCAGCGGAGGCCCCCCGACCCAGTACTTC. Translation: CASGGPPTQYF.

This chain connects TRBV29-1 to TRBJ2-1; D call uncertain. The germline V gene encodes CDR1 SQVTM and CDR2 ANQGSEA. V lost 4 bases, J lost 9 bases, and 7 bases lay in between. This CDR3 is 10 amino acids long. The CDR3 sequence is CSVARTEQFF. CDR3 coding DNA: TGCAGCGTTGCTCGGACTGAGCAGTTCTTC.

The chain combines TRBV19 with TRBJ2-1; possible D gene TRBD2, 6 bases. The CDR3 length is 14 residues. The germline V gene encodes CDR1 LNHDA and CDR2 SQIVND (reference sequence). Trimming took 8 bases from V and 3 from J, leaving 14 bases between them. CDR3 sequence reads: CASGTGTLYNEQFF. CDR3 DNA: TGTGCCAGTGGCACCGGGACTCTCTACAATGAGCAGTTCTTC.

This clone was seen just once. The chain joins TRBV19 to TRBJ1-1; D is undetermined. CDR1 is LNHDA, CDR2 SQIVND, per germline (reference sequence). The ends were cut back, 8 bases at V and 3 bases at J, with 7 bases in the middle. CDR3 length equals 11 residues. The CDR3 bases are TGTGCCAGTGGACGGGACACTGAAGCTTTCTTT. It encodes CASGRDTEAFF.

The genes are TRBV28 and TRBJ2-2; D uncertain. CDR3 size: 13 residues. The germline V gene has CDR1 MDHEN and CDR2 SYDVKM. Trimming pared 2 bases from V and 4 bases from J, leaving 5 bases between. As DNA, the CDR3 is TGTGCCAGCAGTTTAGACTTCACCGGGGAGCTGTTTTTT. The encoded protein is CASSLDFTGELFF.

The chain has TRBV6-1 and TRBJ2-7; 8 bases match TRBD1. CDR1 MNHNS and CDR2 SASEGT come from the germline V gene. The CDR3 sequence is 15 residues long. V lost 2 bases, J lost 5 bases, and 8 bases stayed unmatched. Here the CDR3 DNA reads TGTGCCAGCAGTGAACCGGACAGGGATGAAAACGAGCAGTACTTC. This sequence encodes CASSEPDRDENEQYF.